These 6 T cell receptor beta chains came from one sample sequenced in a study of blood T cell repertoires in COVID-19. Some clones are missing from TCRdb's copy, which holds only in-frame ones; the method was immunoSEQ multiplex PCR. Of 150,000 to 200,000 clones in the sample, approximately 87% are singletons; the top ten hold around 9.9%. The sample comprised peripheral blood. Receptor source: a woman aged 55-75 years with COVID-19, enrolled during active disease.

The chain recombines TRBV19 with TRBJ2-2, with D possibly being TRBD1 (6 bases). CDR3 size: 14 residues. Germline loops: CDR1 LNHDA, CDR2 SQIVND (reference sequence). V shed 7 bases and J shed 7 bases, with 16 bases lying between them. The CDR3 region is CASTKRGSHGELFF. Written as DNA, the CDR3 is TGTGCCAGTACCAAAAGGGGGTCCCACGGGGAGCTGTTTTTT.

This chain links TRBV18 with TRBJ1-2, with D perhaps matching TRBD1 (5 bases). Germline CDR1 reads KGHSH; CDR2 reads LQKENI. This CDR3 contains 12 residues. Trimming removed 3 bases from V and 11 bases from J, with 13 bases in between. The CDR3 here is CASSPDGGAYTF. DNA of the CDR3: TGTGCCAGCTCACCGGACGGCGGGGCTTACACCTTC.

The CDR3 DNA reads as TGCAGCGTTAGGGGACAGGGTCGGGAGCAGTACTTC. It encodes CSVRGQGREQYF. J is TRBJ2-7 and V is TRBV29-1, with 9 bases that match TRBD1. The CDR3 contains 12 residues. Germline CDR1 and CDR2: SQVTM and ANQGSEA. J lost 7 bases, V lost 5 bases, and 6 bases had no gene match.

Concerning this clone: The junction and the germline gene differ at one end; a read error may be behind it. Distinct nucleotide sequences in the sample also encode this CDR3. The V gene is TRBV30, the J gene TRBJ1-6, with unresolved D. Germline lookup yields CDR1 GTSNPN and CDR2 SVGIG (reference sequence). The CDR3 loop spans 11 amino acids. The DNA for the CDR3 is TGTGCCTGGAAAAGAGGGCTACCCCTCCATTTT. This codes for CAWKRGLPLHF.

In its sample, this clone was seen a few times. The V and J genes are TRBV15 and TRBJ2-7; TRBD1 is a possible D gene (6 bases). The CDR3 runs to 14 residues. With 1 base removed from V and 3 bases from J, the gap between germline ends came to 10 bases. Germline CDR1 LNHNV, CDR2 YYDKDF (reference sequence). In DNA form, the CDR3 reads TGTGCCACCAGCAGAGGGAAACAGGGCTACGAGCAGTACTTC. It codes for CATSRGKQGYEQYF.

The rearrangement uses TRBV24-1 and TRBJ1-2; 8 nucleotides align to TRBD1. Trimming removed 3 bases from V and 5 bases from J; junction bases left unmatched: 7. The CDR3 totals 15 residues. Looked up from germline, CDR1 is KGHDR and CDR2 is SFDVKD. CDR3 amino acids: CATSDPGTGFYGYTF. CDR3 DNA sequence: TGTGCCACCAGTGATCCAGGGACAGGCTTTTATGGCTACACCTTC.